This T cell receptor (beta chain) was identified during a study of blood T cell repertoires in COVID-19. Study overall: Collection of acute and convalescent COVID-19 samples took place in the United States, Italy and Spain. From T cells, B-cell-depleted T cells, or PBMCs came the material, which was cDNA or gDNA.

CDR1 and CDR2 (germline): KGHSH, LQKENI. The CDR3 is made up of 17 amino acids. Trimming took off 4 bases at V and 1 base at J, with 19 bases between the two ends. Original processing methods: The assay estimated nucleated cells by amplifying reference gene primers. TCRdb keeps only in-frame clones here, not all; method: immunoSEQ multiplex PCR. V and J calls and clone size follow that table, whereas D and trimming were derived from the DNA. Here the sample spans about 270,000 clones, around nine tenths being singletons. V usage is TRBV18 and J usage is TRBJ1-1; no firm D call. Specimen: peripheral blood. The origin of this receptor is a man over 45 with acute or convalescent COVID-19. Here the CDR3 DNA reads TGTGCCAGCTCACTAATCCCCCCCGCGGGTACGAACACTGAAGCTTTCTTT. Its translation: CASSLIPPAGTNTEAFF. Full variable domain (remainder filled in from reference TRBV18 and TRBJ1-1): NAGVMQNPRHLVRRRGQEARLRCSPMKGHSHVYWYRQLPEEGLKFMVYLQKENIIDESGMPKERFSAEFPKEGPSILRIQQVVRGDSAAYFCASSLIPPAGTNTEAFFGQGTRLTVV.